This T cell receptor (beta chain) is from a study of blood T cell repertoires in COVID-19. Study-level information: Material from acute and convalescent COVID-19 was sourced from the United States, Italy and Spain. T cells, B-cell-depleted T cells, or PBMCs supplied cDNA or gDNA.

From germline, CDR1 is ENHRY and CDR2 SYGVKD. This CDR3 has 14 amino acids. Trimming took 2 bases from V and 6 from J, leaving 11 bases between them. As handled by the study authors: Researchers report that nucleated cell counts were estimated from reference gene primer amplification. Only in-frame clones appear in the TCRdb table, and some are missing; sequencing was by immunoSEQ multiplex PCR. Clone size and V and J calls were adopted from that table, with D and trimming inferred from the DNA. The sample records about 230,000 clones, less than 90% being singletons. V and J are TRBV10-3 and TRBJ1-5; D is unclear. The clonotype originates from a woman in her seventies with active or convalescent COVID-19. The sequenced material came from peripheral blood. The DNA for the CDR3 is TGTGCCATCAGTGAGGCGTCATCGGTTCAGCCCCAGCATTTT. It specifies CAISEASSVQPQHF.